This T cell receptor (beta chain) was obtained from a study of T cell changes during pregnancy in multiple sclerosis. Germline values: CDR1 MNHEY, CDR2 SVGAGI. The ends were cut back, 5 bases at V and 0 bases at J, with 8 bases in the middle. The CDR3 contains 14 residues. This table comes from immunoSEQ multiplex PCR, and its TCRdb copy is limited to in-frame clones, with some not included. The table lists tens of thousands of clones, roughly 87% of them singletons. The chain has TRBV6-5 and TRBJ1-5; D gene uncertain. The material sequenced was peripheral blood, taken in the second trimester of pregnancy. This clonotype originated in a female donor in good health, enrolled as a control in a pregnancy study. CDR3 in DNA: TGTGCCAGCAGTCACACATATAGCAATCAGCCCCAGCATTTT. As protein: CASSHTYSNQPQHF.